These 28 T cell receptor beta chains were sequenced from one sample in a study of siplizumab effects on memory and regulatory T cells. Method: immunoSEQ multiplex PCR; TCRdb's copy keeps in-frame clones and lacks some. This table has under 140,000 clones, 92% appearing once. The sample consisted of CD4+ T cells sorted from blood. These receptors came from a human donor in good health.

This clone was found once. The CDR3 DNA reads TGCGCCAGTAGGGTAGGGGCCAACACCGGGGAGCTGTTTTTT. Its translation is CASRVGANTGELFF. The rearrangement uses TRBV10-1 and TRBJ2-2; a possible D gene is TRBD1 (5 bases). CDR1 WNHNN and CDR2 SYGVQD come from the germline V gene (reference sequence). V lost 9 bases and J lost 2, with 13 bases in between. The CDR3 is 14 amino acids.

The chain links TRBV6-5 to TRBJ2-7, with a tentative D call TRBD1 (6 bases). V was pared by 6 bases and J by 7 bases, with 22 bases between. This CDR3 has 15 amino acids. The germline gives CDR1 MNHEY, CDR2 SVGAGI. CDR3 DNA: TGTGCCAGCAGCCCCCCGGACAGTAGTTCGCGGGAGCAGTACTTC. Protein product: CASSPPDSSSREQYF.

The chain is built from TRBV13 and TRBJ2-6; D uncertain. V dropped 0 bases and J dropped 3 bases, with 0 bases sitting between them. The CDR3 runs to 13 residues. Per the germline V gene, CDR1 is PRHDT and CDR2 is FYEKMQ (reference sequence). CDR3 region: CASSLGGANVLTF. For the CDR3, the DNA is TGTGCCAGCAGCTTAGGTGGGGCCAACGTCCTGACTTTC.

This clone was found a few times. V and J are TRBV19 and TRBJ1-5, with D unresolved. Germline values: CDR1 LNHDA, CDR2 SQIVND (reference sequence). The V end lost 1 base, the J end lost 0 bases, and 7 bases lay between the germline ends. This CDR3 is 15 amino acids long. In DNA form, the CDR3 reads TGTGCCAGTAGTATAGGGAGTTATAGCAATCAGCCCCAGCATTTT. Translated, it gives CASSIGSYSNQPQHF.

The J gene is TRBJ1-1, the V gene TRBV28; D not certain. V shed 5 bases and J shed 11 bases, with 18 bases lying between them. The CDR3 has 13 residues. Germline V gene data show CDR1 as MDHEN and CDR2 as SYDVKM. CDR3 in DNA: TGTGCCAGCAGTACCACCCCCTACAGTGAGGCTTTCTTT. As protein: CASSTTPYSEAFF.

The chain's CDR3 is CASSRGGTKTIYF. CDR3 nucleotide sequence: TGCGCCAGCAGCCGGGGGGGCACTAAAACCATATATTTT. The chain uses TRBV5-1 and TRBJ1-3; tentatively, D is TRBD1 (6 bases). V lost 4 bases to trimming and J lost 10 bases, with 15 bases between them. Germline CDR1 reads SGHRS; CDR2 reads YFSETQ. This CDR3 region has 13 residues.

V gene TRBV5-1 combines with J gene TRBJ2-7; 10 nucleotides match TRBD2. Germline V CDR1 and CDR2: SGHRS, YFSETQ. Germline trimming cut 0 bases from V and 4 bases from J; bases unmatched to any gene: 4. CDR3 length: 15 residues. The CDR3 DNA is TGCGCCAGCAGCTTGGCGAGGACTAGCGGATACGAGCAGTACTTC. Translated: CASSLARTSGYEQYF.

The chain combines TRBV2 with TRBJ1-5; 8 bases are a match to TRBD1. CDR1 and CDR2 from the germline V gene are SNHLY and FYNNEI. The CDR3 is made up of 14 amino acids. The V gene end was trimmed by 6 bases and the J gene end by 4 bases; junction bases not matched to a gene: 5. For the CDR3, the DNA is TGTGCCAGCAGCGAGAGGACAGGGAATCAGCCCCAGCATTTT. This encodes CASSERTGNQPQHF.

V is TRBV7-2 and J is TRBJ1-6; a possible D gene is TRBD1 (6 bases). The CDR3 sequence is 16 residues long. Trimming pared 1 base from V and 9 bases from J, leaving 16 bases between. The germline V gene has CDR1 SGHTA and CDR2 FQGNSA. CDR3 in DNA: TGTGCCAGCAGCTTAGGGACCGGGTTAGGGGGTTCACCCCTCCACTTT. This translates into CASSLGTGLGGSPLHF. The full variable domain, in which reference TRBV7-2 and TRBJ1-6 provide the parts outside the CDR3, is GAGVSQSPSNKVTEKGKDVELRCDPISGHTALYWYRQSLGQGLEFLIYFQGNSAPDKSGLPSDRFSAERTGGSVSTLTIQRTQQEDSAVYLCASSLGTGLGGSPLHFGNGTRLTVT.

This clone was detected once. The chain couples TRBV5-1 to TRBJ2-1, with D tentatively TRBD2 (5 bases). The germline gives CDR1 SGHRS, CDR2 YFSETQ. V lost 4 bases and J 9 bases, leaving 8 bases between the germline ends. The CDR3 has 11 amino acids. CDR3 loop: CASSTGGEQFF. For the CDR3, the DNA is TGCGCCAGCAGCACCGGAGGTGAGCAGTTCTTC.

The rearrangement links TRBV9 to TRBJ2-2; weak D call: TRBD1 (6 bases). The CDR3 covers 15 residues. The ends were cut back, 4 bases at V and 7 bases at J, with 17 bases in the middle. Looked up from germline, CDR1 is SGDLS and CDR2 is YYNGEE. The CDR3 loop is CASSFRGSSGGELFF. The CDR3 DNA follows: TGTGCCAGCAGCTTCAGGGGAAGTTCGGGCGGGGAGCTGTTTTTT.

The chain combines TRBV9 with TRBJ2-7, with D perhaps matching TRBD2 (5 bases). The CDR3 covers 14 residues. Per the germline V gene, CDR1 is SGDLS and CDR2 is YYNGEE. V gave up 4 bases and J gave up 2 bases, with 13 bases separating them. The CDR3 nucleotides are TGTGCCAGCAGCTTGGACTTGAAAACCTACGAGCAGTACTTC. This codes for CASSLDLKTYEQYF.

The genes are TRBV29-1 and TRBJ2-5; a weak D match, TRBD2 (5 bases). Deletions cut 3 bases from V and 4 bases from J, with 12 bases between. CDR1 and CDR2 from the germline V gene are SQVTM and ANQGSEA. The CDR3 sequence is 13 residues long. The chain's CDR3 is CSVDLEGGETQYF. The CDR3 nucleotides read TGCAGCGTTGATTTAGAGGGCGGAGAGACCCAGTACTTC. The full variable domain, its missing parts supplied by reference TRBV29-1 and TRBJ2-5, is SAVISQKPSRDICQRGTSLTIQCQVDSQVTMMFWYRQQPGQSLTLIATANQGSEATYESGFVIDKFPISRPNLTFSTLTVSNMSPEDSSIYLCSVDLEGGETQYFGPGTRLLVL.

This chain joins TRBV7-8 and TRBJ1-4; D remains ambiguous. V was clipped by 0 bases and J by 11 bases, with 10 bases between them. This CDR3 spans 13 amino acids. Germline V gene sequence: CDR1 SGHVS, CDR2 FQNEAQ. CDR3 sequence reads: CASSLAGSEKLFF. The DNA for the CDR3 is TGTGCCAGCAGCTTAGCGGGAAGTGAGAAACTGTTTTTT.

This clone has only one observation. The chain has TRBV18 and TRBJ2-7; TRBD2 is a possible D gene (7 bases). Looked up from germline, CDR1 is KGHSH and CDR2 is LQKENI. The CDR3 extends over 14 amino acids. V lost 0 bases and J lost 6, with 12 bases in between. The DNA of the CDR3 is TGTGCCAGCTCACCACCGTCGGGGGGCAGCGAGCAGTACTTC. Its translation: CASSPPSGGSEQYF.

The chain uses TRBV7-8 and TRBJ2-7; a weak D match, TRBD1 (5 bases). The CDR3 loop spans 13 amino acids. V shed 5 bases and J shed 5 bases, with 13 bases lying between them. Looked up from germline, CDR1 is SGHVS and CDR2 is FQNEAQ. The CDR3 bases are TGTGCCAGCAGCGCTTACCAAGGGGACGAGCAGTACTTC. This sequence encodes CASSAYQGDEQYF.

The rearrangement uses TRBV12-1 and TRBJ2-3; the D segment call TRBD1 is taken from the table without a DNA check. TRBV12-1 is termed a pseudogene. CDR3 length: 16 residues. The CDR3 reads CASSFESTGDIDTQYF. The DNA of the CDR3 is TGTGCCAGCAGCTTTGAATCGACAGGGGATATAGATACGCAGTATTTT.

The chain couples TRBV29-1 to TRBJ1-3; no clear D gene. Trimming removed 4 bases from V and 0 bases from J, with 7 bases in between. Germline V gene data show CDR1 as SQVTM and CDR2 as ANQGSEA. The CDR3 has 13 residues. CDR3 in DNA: TGCAGCGTTGGAAAGTCCTCTGGAAACACCATATATTTT. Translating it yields CSVGKSSGNTIYF.

CDR3 loop: CASSSDRPIGNTIYF. CDR3 nucleotides: TGTGCCAGCTCATCGGACAGGCCGATCGGAAACACCATATATTTT. The chain carries TRBV18 and TRBJ1-3; TRBD1 aligns across 7 bases. Trimming removed 5 bases from V and 4 bases from J; junction bases left unmatched: 8. The CDR3 contains 15 residues. Germline CDR1 KGHSH, CDR2 LQKENI.

CDR3 nucleotides: TGTGCCAGTAGTATGACAGGACTAGTGGTGGAGACCCAGTACTTC. Translation gives CASSMTGLVVETQYF. The chain combines TRBV19 with TRBJ2-5, with a weak D call TRBD2 (7 bases). Germline-derived CDR1 and CDR2 are LNHDA and SQIVND (reference sequence). The CDR3 has 15 residues. Trimming pared 3 bases from V and 5 bases from J, leaving 16 bases between.

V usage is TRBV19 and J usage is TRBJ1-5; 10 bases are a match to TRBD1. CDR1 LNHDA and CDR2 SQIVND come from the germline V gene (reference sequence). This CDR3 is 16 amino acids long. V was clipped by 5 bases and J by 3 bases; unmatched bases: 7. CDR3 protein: CASSRTGGGNNQPQHF. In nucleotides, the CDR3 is TGTGCCAGTAGTCGGACAGGGGGAGGGAACAATCAGCCCCAGCATTTT.

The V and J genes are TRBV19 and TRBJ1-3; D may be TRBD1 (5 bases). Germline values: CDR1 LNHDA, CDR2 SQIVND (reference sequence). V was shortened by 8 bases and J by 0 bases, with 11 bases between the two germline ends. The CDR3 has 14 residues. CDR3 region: CASWTRGSGNTIYF. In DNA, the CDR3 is TGTGCCAGTTGGACAAGGGGCTCTGGAAACACCATATATTTT.

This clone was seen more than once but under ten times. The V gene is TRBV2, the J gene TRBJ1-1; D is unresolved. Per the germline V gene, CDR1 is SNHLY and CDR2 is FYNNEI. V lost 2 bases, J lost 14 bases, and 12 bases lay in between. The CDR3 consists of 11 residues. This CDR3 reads CASSERTDGFF. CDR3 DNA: TGTGCCAGCAGTGAACGGACGGACGGCTTCTTT.

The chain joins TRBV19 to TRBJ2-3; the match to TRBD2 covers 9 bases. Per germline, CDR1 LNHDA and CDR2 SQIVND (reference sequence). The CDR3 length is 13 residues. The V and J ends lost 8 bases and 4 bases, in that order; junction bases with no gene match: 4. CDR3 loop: CASEIAGADTQYF. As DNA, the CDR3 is TGTGCCAGTGAGATAGCGGGAGCAGATACGCAGTATTTT. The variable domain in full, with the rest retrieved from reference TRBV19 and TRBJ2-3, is DGGITQSPKYLFRKEGQNVTLSCEQNLNHDAMYWYRQDPGQGLRLIYYSQIVNDFQKGDIAEGYSVSREKKESFPLTVTSAQKNPTAFYLCASEIAGADTQYFGPGTRLTVL.

The CDR3 spells CASSLAVAGRQFF. The DNA of the CDR3 is TGTGCCAGCAGCTTAGCGGTGGCCGGGCGGCAGTTCTTC. V gene TRBV7-2 combines with J gene TRBJ2-1; D not certain. Between the trimmed V and J ends, which lost 0 bases and 12 bases, there was a span of 12 bases. Germline CDR1 SGHTA, CDR2 FQGNSA. The CDR3 consists of 13 residues.

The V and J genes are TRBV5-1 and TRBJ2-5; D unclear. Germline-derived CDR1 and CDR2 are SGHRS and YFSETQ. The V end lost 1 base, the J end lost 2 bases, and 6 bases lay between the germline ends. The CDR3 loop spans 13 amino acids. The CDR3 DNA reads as TGCGCCAGCAGCTTGCTAGTACAAGAGACCCAGTACTTC. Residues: CASSLLVQETQYF. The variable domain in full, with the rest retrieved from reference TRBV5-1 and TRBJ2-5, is KAGVTQTPRYLIKTRGQQVTLSCSPISGHRSVSWYQQTPGQGLQFLFEYFSETQRNKGNFPGRFSGRQFSNSRSEMNVSTLELGDSALYLCASSLLVQETQYFGPGTRLLVL.

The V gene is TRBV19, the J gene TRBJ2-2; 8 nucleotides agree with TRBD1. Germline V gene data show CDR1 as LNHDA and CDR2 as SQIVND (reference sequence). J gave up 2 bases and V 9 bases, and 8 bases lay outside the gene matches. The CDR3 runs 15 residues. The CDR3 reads CASRSDRANTGELFF. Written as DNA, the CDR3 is TGTGCCAGCCGATCGGACAGGGCCAACACCGGGGAGCTGTTTTTT.

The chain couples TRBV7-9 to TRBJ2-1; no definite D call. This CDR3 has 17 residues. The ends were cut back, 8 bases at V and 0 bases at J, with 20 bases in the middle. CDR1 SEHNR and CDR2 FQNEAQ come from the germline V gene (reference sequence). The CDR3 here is CASFRWVGSSSYNEQFF. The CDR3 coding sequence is TGTGCCAGCTTCCGTTGGGTGGGGTCGAGCTCCTACAATGAGCAGTTCTTC.